This is a list of T cell receptor beta chains from one sample in a study of PD-1 blockade in classical Hodgkin lymphoma. TCRdb's table, derived via immunoSEQ multiplex PCR, lists solely in-frame clones and lacks some. The sample yields 45,000 or so clones, just over 90% seen once. Sequenced input: peripheral blood mononuclear cells (PBMCs). Receptor source: a human donor with classical Hodgkin lymphoma. The CDR3 runs from the conserved cysteine through the conserved F or W. The D gene is left open where the match is weak. Part of the rows lack a size; the others show once, few, many or a class for expanded clones.

J	V	size	D	DNA	CDR3
TRBJ2-1	TRBV27	.	TRBD1	TGTGCCACCACCCCCGGGGACAGGGGCTACAATGAGCAGTTCTTC	CATTPGDRGYNEQFF
TRBJ2-7	TRBV25-1	.	.	TGTGCCAGCAGTGACTCGGGGACGGAACTCTACGAGCAGTACTTC	CASSDSGTELYEQYF
TRBJ2-5	TRBV11-3	.	.	TGTGCCAGCAGCTCAGGCGGCGAGACCCAGTACTTC	CASSSGGETQYF
TRBJ1-5	TRBV27	.	.	TGTGCCAGCAGACCCTCGGGGGGACGAGGGGGATTGTTTCAGCCCCAGCATTTT	CASRPSGGRGGLFQPQHF
TRBJ2-5	TRBV29-1	.	.	TGCAGCGTTGGACCTGGGGAAGAGACCCAGTACTTC	CSVGPGEETQYF
TRBJ2-3	TRBV14	.	.	TGTGCCAGCAGCCCCGTATGGGAGGAGGCAGATACGCAGTATTTT	CASSPVWEEADTQYF
TRBJ2-1	TRBV19	.	.	TGTGCCAGTAGTGGCGGGATCAGTCCACCCAGTTTCTTC	CASSGGISPPSFF
TRBJ2-2	TRBV7-6	.	TRBD2	TGTGCCAGCAGCTCAGGGACTAGCGGCAAAACCGGGGAGCTGTTTTTT	CASSSGTSGKTGELFF
TRBJ2-1	TRBV5-6	.	.	TGTGCCAGCAGCTTTTCTTCTTCTTCGGGCTCCTACAATGAGCAGTTCTTC	CASSFSSSSGSYNEQFF
TRBJ1-2	TRBV15	.	.	TGTGCCACCAGTCCGACTACAGGGTCCTTAGATGGCTACACCTTC	CATSPTTGSLDGYTF
TRBJ1-1	TRBV10-3	.	TRBD1	TGTGCCATCAGTGACCCAGCGCCTTTAGCCGCAGGGGGCGGAGACACTGAAGCTTTCTTT	CAISDPAPLAAGGGDTEAFF
TRBJ2-7	TRBV2	.	TRBD1	TGTGCCAGCCTGGGACAGTCTTACGAGCAGTACTTC	CASLGQSYEQYF
TRBJ2-7	TRBV7-8	.	.	TGTGCCAGCAGCCCGGGACGGACATACGAGCAGTACTTC	CASSPGRTYEQYF
TRBJ1-5	TRBV27	.	.	TGTGCCACCAGAGAGGCAGGGGATAGCAATCAGCCCCAGCATTTT	CATREAGDSNQPQHF
TRBJ2-7	TRBV28	.	.	TGTGCCAGCAGTACACGCCGGGAGAAATACGAGCAGTACTTC	CASSTRREKYEQYF
TRBJ2-2	TRBV5-6	.	TRBD2	TGTGCCAGCGCCCGGACTAGCTCCGGGGAGCTGTTTTTT	CASARTSSGELFF
TRBJ1-1	TRBV10-3	.	TRBD1	TGTGCCATCGCCGGGACAGGGATTCCTGAAGCTTTCTTT	CAIAGTGIPEAFF
TRBJ1-1	TRBV6-5	.	.	TGTGCCAGCAGTTTCATAGAATCGAACACTGAAGCTTTCTTT	CASSFIESNTEAFF
TRBJ2-2	TRBV19	.	.	TGTGCCAGCCGCGACAGACAGGCCACGAACACCGGGGAGCTGTTTTTT	CASRDRQATNTGELFF
TRBJ2-5	TRBV6-5	.	TRBD1	TGTGCCAGCAGCCGGGGACAGGGGGAGATGGAGACCCAGTACTTC	CASSRGQGEMETQYF
TRBJ1-1	TRBV6-6	.	.	TGTGCCAGCAGTTTCCAACTCCGGGACGCGACCGATGAAGCTTTCTTT	CASSFQLRDATDEAFF
TRBJ1-3	TRBV11-2	.	.	TGTGCCAGCAGCTTCGGGGGTCCGACCATATATTTT	CASSFGGPTIYF
TRBJ2-2	TRBV11-3	.	.	TGTGCCAGCAGCTCCGGGCCCTTGGGCTCGAACACCGGGGAGCTGTTTTTT	CASSSGPLGSNTGELFF
TRBJ2-2	TRBV19	once	.	TGTGCCAGTAGTATGCGGGGTGGCGGGGAGCTGTTTTTT	CASSMRGGGELFF
TRBJ2-7	TRBV7-9	.	.	TGTGCCAGCAGCTTAGGACGAGGGGCGGAAAAGGCGCAGTACTTC	CASSLGRGAEKAQYF
TRBJ1-2	TRBV27	.	TRBD1	TGTGCCAGCAGTTCCACCGGGACAGGGGGTCGTGGCTACACCTTC	CASSSTGTGGRGYTF
TRBJ2-1	TRBV11-2	.	.	TGTGCCAGCAGCTTAGTCGAAGCCTACAATGAGCAGTTCTTC	CASSLVEAYNEQFF
TRBJ2-3	TRBV6-1	few	.	TGTGCCAGCGTATCGCAGGGCCGCACAGATACGCAGTATTTT	CASVSQGRTDTQYF
TRBJ1-5	TRBV19	.	TRBD1	TGTGCCAGTTCCCCGGACAGGGGGCGGAATCAGCCCCAGCATTTT	CASSPDRGRNQPQHF
TRBJ2-6	TRBV4-1	.	TRBD1	TGCGCCAGCAGCCATATTGGACAGGGAACCGGGGCCAACGTCCTGACTTTC	CASSHIGQGTGANVLTF
TRBJ2-1	TRBV7-3	.	.	TGTGCCAGCAGCTTTTTTAGCGGACCCTACAATGAGCAGTTCTTC	CASSFFSGPYNEQFF
TRBJ1-6	TRBV5-1	.	.	TGCGCCAGCAGCTTGGCCCGGCAGAATTCACCCCTCCACTTT	CASSLARQNSPLHF
TRBJ2-2	TRBV10-1	.	TRBD1	TGCGCCAGCAGTGAGCTATTAGGGACAGGTGCCGGAGAGCTGTTTTTT	CASSELLGTGAGELFF
TRBJ2-2	TRBV9	.	.	TGTGCCAGCAGCGTAGAGCAGGGGTTGCGAGGTGGGGAGCTGTTTTTT	CASSVEQGLRGGELFF
TRBJ2-7	TRBV19	.	.	TGTGCCAGTAGTCCCGGGACGGGAGAGCAGTACTTC	CASSPGTGEQYF
TRBJ2-5	TRBV12-5	.	.	TGTGCTAGTGGTTTGGGGCTGGGGGAGACCCAGTACTTC	CASGLGLGETQYF